This T cell receptor (beta chain) was identified in a study of blood T cell repertoires in COVID-19. Sequenced by immunoSEQ multiplex PCR; TCRdb stores in-frame clones only, minus some. The top ten hold around 5% of the sample, which has 73,000 or so clones, around four fifths seen once. The germline V gene encodes CDR1 LNHDA and CDR2 SQIVND (reference sequence). The CDR3 runs 15 residues. V dropped 2 bases and J dropped 6; count of bases not matched to a gene: 6. The sequence derives from a man over 45 with active COVID-19. What was sequenced was peripheral blood. The V gene is TRBV19, the J gene TRBJ1-4; 7 bases are a match to TRBD1. This CDR3 reads CASSITAGGDEKLFF. The DNA for the CDR3 is TGTGCCAGTAGTATAACGGCAGGGGGTGATGAAAAACTGTTTTTT.